The 27 T cell receptor beta chains in this list originate from one sample, sequenced in a study of post-analysis software for immune sequencing data. Study-wide findings and caveats: TRBV segments more frequent in patients than in controls numbered roughly 5 and included TRBV5-6, TRBV5-1 and TRBV20-1.

Unique-molecular-identifier-tagged TCR beta cDNA libraries were used. TCRdb reprocessed the PCR reads with MiXCR, giving one entry per CDR3 protein. The sample yields about 770,000 distinct CDR3 sequences, roughly 50% seen once. The antigens of these receptors remain unknown. Sequencing input: blood. These TCRs come from a girl between 10 and 17 years old with multiple sclerosis.

The chain has TRBV20-1 and TRBJ1-1, with 9 bases matching TRBD1. From germline, CDR1 is DFQATT and CDR2 SNEGSKA (reference sequence). The CDR3 is made up of 15 amino acids. With V trimmed by 5 bases and J by 0 bases, 7 bases remained unmatched. In nucleotides, the CDR3 is TGCAGTGCTCATGACAGGGGGAGCATGAACACTGAAGCTTTCTTT. Translated: CSAHDRGSMNTEAFF.

This clonotype was seen only a few times. The gene calls are TRBV29-1 and TRBJ2-1; 9 positions agree with TRBD2. Losses at the gene ends were 7 bases for V and 0 bases for J; bases not matched to a gene: 4. This CDR3 is built from 14 residues. Germline V gene sequence: CDR1 SQVTM, CDR2 ANQGSEA. DNA of the CDR3: TGCAGCGCTGATAGCGGGAGCTCCTACAATGAGCAGTTCTTC. Its translation: CSADSGSSYNEQFF.

The chain has TRBV18 and TRBJ2-7, with D unresolved. Trimming shortened V by 3 bases and J by 4 bases, and 16 bases separated the two germline ends. Per the germline V gene, CDR1 is KGHSH and CDR2 is LQKENI. The CDR3 length is 15 residues. The CDR3 spells CASSPSSRASYEQYF. CDR3 coding DNA: TGTGCCAGCTCACCTAGTAGCCGAGCGTCTTACGAGCAGTACTTC.

This clonotype was observed a handful of times. The genes are TRBV7-2 and TRBJ2-3; the match to TRBD1 covers 9 bases. Germline V gene data show CDR1 as SGHTA and CDR2 as FQGNSA. The ends lost 1 base at V and 5 bases at J; junction bases unmatched: 10. The CDR3 runs 17 residues. The CDR3 loop reads CASSLDYRGPTQDTQYF. In DNA form, the CDR3 reads TGTGCCAGCAGCTTAGACTACAGGGGGCCCACCCAAGATACGCAGTATTTT.

V gene TRBV9 combines with J gene TRBJ2-3; 7 bases map to TRBD2. This CDR3 is built from 16 residues. With V trimmed by 4 bases and J by 2 bases, 10 bases remained unmatched. Germline values: CDR1 SGDLS, CDR2 YYNGEE. CDR3 region: CASSLNQGGLTDTQYF. CDR3 DNA: TGTGCCAGCAGCTTAAATCAGGGAGGGCTCACAGATACGCAGTATTTT.

The gene calls are TRBV21-1 and TRBJ2-5; TRBD1 is taken as the D call from the table, unchecked against the DNA. The end of the DNA is better explained by TRBJ2-7, so the J call may be wrong. TRBV21-1 is a pseudogene. The CDR3 consists of 17 residues. This chain's CDR3 is CASSKLPNGPQVYEQYF. The CDR3 DNA reads TGTGCCAGCAGCAAACTCCCCAACGGCCCCCAAGTCTACGAGCAGTACTTC.

The CDR3 region has the DNA TGCGCCAGCAGCCCTCGTAGCGGGAGGGGGACAGATACGCAGTATTTT. Its translation: CASSPRSGRGTDTQYF. This sequence joins TRBV4-3 and TRBJ2-3; TRBD2 aligns across 11 bases. The germline V gene has CDR1 LGHNA and CDR2 YSLEER. The CDR3 is 16 residues long. Trimming took 4 bases from V and 3 from J; bases not matched to a gene: 6.

The CDR3 DNA reads TGTGCCAGCAGCGTAGAGGGCCTAGCGGACAATGAGCAGTTCTTC. Translation gives CASSVEGLADNEQFF. V and J are TRBV9 and TRBJ2-1; 7 bases fit TRBD2. After removal of 0 bases from V and 5 bases from J, the junction contained 5 bases not matched to a gene. The germline V gene has CDR1 SGDLS and CDR2 YYNGEE. This CDR3 has 15 amino acids. The complete variable domain, with remaining parts taken from reference TRBV9 and TRBJ2-1, reads DSGVTQTPKHLITATGQRVTLRCSPRSGDLSVYWYQQSLDQGLQFLIQYYNGEERAKGNILERFSAQQFPDLHSELNLSSLELGDSALYFCASSVEGLADNEQFFGPGTRLTVL.

This clonotype appeared a few times. The J gene is TRBJ2-1, the V gene TRBV7-2; 9 nucleotides agree with TRBD2. This CDR3 spans 15 amino acids. Germline loops: CDR1 SGHTA, CDR2 FQGNSA. Losses at the gene ends were 0 bases for V and 6 bases for J; bases not matched to a gene: 3. The CDR3 loop is CASSLAGLALNEQFF. The CDR3 region has the DNA TGTGCCAGCAGCTTAGCGGGACTAGCCCTCAATGAGCAGTTCTTC.

The V and J genes are TRBV7-8 and TRBJ2-7; D not resolved. The V end was cut by 0 bases, the J end by 2 bases, with 11 bases between. This CDR3 comprises 15 residues. Per the germline V gene, CDR1 is SGHVS and CDR2 is FQNEAQ. CDR3: CASSLADRNPYEQYF. In nucleotides, the CDR3 is TGTGCCAGCAGCTTAGCGGATAGGAATCCCTACGAGCAGTACTTC.

This clonotype appeared a few times. V usage is TRBV20-1 and J usage is TRBJ1-2, with D hard to call. The CDR3 spans 12 residues. Germline loops: CDR1 DFQATT, CDR2 SNEGSKA (reference sequence). V lost 6 bases, J lost 2 bases, and 10 bases lay in between. This CDR3 is CSARRTNYGYTF. CDR3 coding DNA: TGCAGTGCAAGGAGGACGAACTATGGCTACACCTTC.

CDR3 DNA sequence: TGTGCCACCAGTGATGAGACAGGGGGCTATGAGCAGTTCTTC. This sequence encodes CATSDETGGYEQFF. The rearrangement uses TRBV24-1 and TRBJ2-1; 10 nucleotides agree with TRBD1. Unmatched junction bases numbered 3, after V lost 3 bases and J lost 8 bases. This CDR3 is 14 amino acids long. Per the germline V gene, CDR1 is KGHDR and CDR2 is SFDVKD.

The chain recombines TRBV11-2 with TRBJ2-5, with a possible D match to TRBD1 (5 bases). This CDR3 comprises 16 residues. Germline-derived CDR1 and CDR2 are SGHAT and FQNNGV. Trimming left V 6 bases short and J 3 bases short, with 20 bases between. CDR3 loop: CASRGIASEGEETQYF. The CDR3 DNA follows: TGTGCCAGCAGGGGGATCGCGTCAGAAGGGGAAGAGACCCAGTACTTC.

V usage is TRBV27 and J usage is TRBJ2-5; tentative D call: TRBD2 (5 bases). The end of the DNA is better explained by TRBJ2-7, so the J call may be wrong. Germline V gene sequence: CDR1 MNHEY, CDR2 SMNVEV (reference sequence). The length of the CDR3 is 11 residues. The CDR3 coding sequence is TGTGCCAGCACCGTCGGGAACGAGCAGTACTTC. Amino acid sequence: CASTVGNEQYF.

This clonotype has only a few counts. This chain uses TRBV29-1 with TRBJ2-5; D might be TRBD1 or TRBD2, each matching 5 bases. CDR3 length: 13 residues. Germline CDR1 SQVTM, CDR2 ANQGSEA. The CDR3 coding sequence is TGCATGGTTGGTGAGGGGTGGGGGGAGACCCAGTACTTC. Its translation is CMVGEGWGETQYF.

The chain combines TRBV6-5 with TRBJ2-4, with a tentative D call TRBD1 (6 bases). Trimming left V 6 bases short and J 0 bases short, with 12 bases between. The CDR3 sequence is 15 residues long. CDR1 and CDR2 (germline): MNHEY, SVGAGI. As DNA, the CDR3 is TGTGCCAGCAGAACCGACAGGCTAGCCAAAAACATTCAGTACTTC. Translation gives CASRTDRLAKNIQYF.

The chain employs TRBV5-1 and TRBJ2-3, with D possibly being TRBD1 (6 bases). Germline CDR1 reads SGHRS; CDR2 reads YFSETQ. Trimming cost V 2 bases and J 2 bases, with 18 bases left between them. CDR3 length: 17 amino acids. The CDR3 spells CASSFGPTGILTDTQYF. The CDR3 DNA is TGCGCCAGCAGCTTTGGACCTACAGGGATCCTCACAGATACGCAGTATTTT. Combining the CDR3 with reference TRBV5-1 and TRBJ2-3 gives the whole variable domain KAGVTQTPRYLIKTRGQQVTLSCSPISGHRSVSWYQQTPGQGLQFLFEYFSETQRNKGNFPGRFSGRQFSNSRSEMNVSTLELGDSALYLCASSFGPTGILTDTQYFGPGTRLTVL.

The rearrangement joins TRBV4-2 to TRBJ2-3, with 10 bases identical to TRBD2. J gave up 4 bases and V 0 bases, and 16 bases lay outside the gene matches. This CDR3 is built from 20 residues. Germline CDR1 reads LGHNA; CDR2 reads YNFKEQ. DNA for the CDR3: TGTGCCAGCAGCCAAGATGCGGCCTATAGCGGGAGGTTGTTACCAGATACGCAGTATTTT. It translates to CASSQDAAYSGRLLPDTQYF.

The chain uses TRBV7-2 and TRBJ1-6, with D possibly TRBD1 on 6 matching bases. CDR1 and CDR2 (germline): SGHTA, FQGNSA. This CDR3 region has 16 residues. Trimming stripped 1 base from V and 9 bases from J, with 16 bases between. The chain's CDR3 is CASSLGRDRWSSPLHF. CDR3 nucleotides: TGTGCCAGCAGCTTAGGACGCGACAGGTGGAGTTCACCCCTCCACTTT.

The chain is built from TRBV20-1 and TRBJ2-3; 14 bases agree with TRBD2. The CDR3 extends over 18 amino acids. The V segment lost 5 bases and the J segment 3 bases; nucleotides outside the gene matches: 13. CDR1 and CDR2 (germline): DFQATT, SNEGSKA (reference sequence). CDR3 amino acids: CSAHAGTSGGVGTDTQYF. The CDR3 region has the DNA TGCAGTGCTCATGCCGGGACTAGCGGGGGAGTCGGGACAGATACGCAGTATTTT.

The chain couples TRBV28 to TRBJ1-4; no definite D call. V was trimmed by 5 bases and J by 1 base, leaving 14 bases between them. Germline V gene data show CDR1 as MDHEN and CDR2 as SYDVKM. This CDR3 region has 16 residues. The CDR3 DNA reads as TGTGCCAGCAGTCCCTTGACAAGGATAACTAATGAAAAACTGTTTTTT. Translation: CASSPLTRITNEKLFF.

Of note for this clonotype: A much more abundant neighbour one base away suggests this may be a read error. CDR3 residues: CVSSLARTANYEQYF. The CDR3 DNA reads as TGTGTCAGCAGCTTAGCAAGGACAGCGAACTACGAGCAGTACTTC. The chain couples TRBV7-9 to TRBJ2-7; possible D gene TRBD1, 6 bases. The CDR3 consists of 15 residues. CDR1 and CDR2 from the germline V gene are SEHNR and FQNEAQ (reference sequence).

The V call is TRBV6-5, the J call TRBJ1-2, with D possibly being TRBD1 (6 bases). The length of the CDR3 is 13 residues. Germline assignment: CDR1 MNHEY and CDR2 SVGAGI. V was pared by 6 bases and J by 8 bases, with 16 bases between. CDR3 loop: CASRQLRGFGYTF. In DNA form, the CDR3 reads TGTGCCAGCAGACAACTGAGGGGGTTCGGCTACACCTTC.

This chain connects TRBV27 to TRBJ2-5, with D hard to call. This CDR3 is built from 13 residues. Germline values: CDR1 MNHEY, CDR2 SMNVEV (reference sequence). V was clipped by 3 bases and J by 1 base, with 6 bases between them. The CDR3, as DNA: TGTGCCAGCAGTTTCAGCAGCCAAGAGACCCAGTACTTC. Protein sequence: CASSFSSQETQYF.

Details on this clonotype: The conserved phenylalanine or tryptophan is not found at the CDR3 terminus, so this likely reflects a read error. The genes are TRBV28 and TRBJ2-1; D unclear. V shed 8 bases and J shed 7 bases, with 18 bases lying between them. The germline V gene encodes CDR1 MDHEN and CDR2 SYDVKM. CDR3 length equals 14 residues. CDR3 DNA sequence: TGTGCCAGCCTGAGTCAGCAGCCCCGTAATGAGCAGTTCGTC. Amino acids: CASLSQQPRNEQFV.

The chain links TRBV12-3 or TRBV12-4 to TRBJ1-2; D is possibly TRBD1 (5 bases). The CDR3 consists of 14 residues. Trimming took 6 bases from V and 2 from J, leaving 13 bases between them. DNA of the CDR3: TGTGCCAGCAGCCGCCAGGGCGGAAACTATGGCTACACCTTC. Protein sequence: CASSRQGGNYGYTF.

A few counts support this clonotype. The V and J genes are TRBV12-3 or TRBV12-4 and TRBJ2-1; 12 bases are a match to TRBD1. The CDR3 spans 18 residues. The J segment lost 6 bases and the V segment lost 6 bases, leaving 15 bases of the junction unmatched. CDR3 nucleotides: TGTGCCAGCAGCCTGACCGGGACAGGGGGCACCGTTGGCAATGAGCAGTTCTTC. It translates to CASSLTGTGGTVGNEQFF.